The T cell receptor beta chain under discussion was sequenced for a study of shared clonotypes between healthy human individuals. As regards this clone: The target antigen is unknown.

Donors comprised healthy HIV-negative adults lacking recent acute infections or vaccinations. CD45RA+ naive and CD45RA-negative memory subsets were separated from CD4+ cells. At a deep level, the assay was run. The protocol was immunoSEQ multiplex PCR, while the TCRdb copy is restricted to in-frame clones and leaves out a portion. This sample has fewer than 400,000 clones; under 80% occur once, and the top ten carry 9% to 12%. The germline V gene has CDR1 LNHNV and CDR2 YYDKDF (reference sequence). This CDR3 has 15 residues. V dropped 1 base and J dropped 6; count of bases not matched to a gene: 8. Study-wide findings and caveats: Large depth notwithstanding, sorted-subset sequencing proved incomplete by rarefaction.

Sequenced input: memory CD4+ T cells sorted from blood. Subset in this sample: CD45RA-negative fraction. This receptor was identified in a man aged 25-45 years in good health. The V and J genes are TRBV15 and TRBJ1-1; 7 nucleotides match TRBD1. CDR3 region: CATSRAVTGRPEAFF. The CDR3 nucleotides read TGTGCCACCAGCAGAGCGGTGACAGGGCGGCCTGAAGCTTTCTTT.